The sequence of this TCR beta chain was determined in a study of blood T cells in healthy people across ages (dated by TCRdb to the mid-2010s). For context, the study as a whole: In model experiments, template switching captured about one uniquely barcoded TCR beta cDNA molecule for every two T cells. Using the same blood draw, the study looked at two additional independent replicas of 1 million unique cDNA reads for two donors, one aged 18 to 30 and the other aged 80 or older. To avoid experimental bias, donors of different ages were randomly spread across the sequencing lanes. Donors were grouped into four age groups: young (average roughly 15 years), middle-aged (around 39), aged (about 60) and long-lived (approximately 78). Age-related changes in TCR beta repertoire diversity were measured in the study by deep sequencing normalized with unique cDNA molecular identifiers. Summary of the overall study and its limitations: As age increased, observed TCR beta diversity per million T cells dropped in a roughly linear way, and a significant reduction was already evident by age roughly 36. Estimates of total diversity based on one million sequenced T cells were regarded as lower bounds and as underestimates. There was a strong correlation between observed TCR beta diversity and the percentage of naive T cells measured by flow cytometry. Conclusive comparison of naive and antigen-experienced compartments was prevented by the profiling of bulk unsorted PBMCs. The long-lived group showed more naive CD4+ T cells, fewer expanded clones and increased TCR diversity than the aged group, suggesting age selection. Donor CMV infection status was unknown, potentially confounding age-related changes in expanded clonotypes.

Libraries were built with 5' RACE. Sequenced using an Illumina HiSeq 2500. A second PCR of about 7 to 12 cycles was performed with a sample-barcoded 5' primer and a J-beta primer mix. A unique molecular identifier was introduced onto each TCR beta cDNA molecule by a template-switch 5' adaptor carrying 12 random nucleotides. At least 2.5 million CDR3-containing paired-end reads were obtained from each sample. All of the RNA was converted into first-strand cDNA using the Mint cDNA synthesis kit, with a TRBC-specific oligonucleotide serving as the primer. Following uracil-DNA glycosylase treatment, all cDNA underwent a first 18-cycle PCR with the universal primers M1SS and BC2_uni_R. In the original analysis: Each sample was normalized by randomly selecting 1 million high-quality reads, each carrying a distinct molecular identifier. Instead of being binned into consensus sequences, reads that shared molecular identifiers were thrown out. CDR3 identification, clonotype clustering and error correction used MiTCR with a Q25 quality threshold and the strictest error-elimination algorithm. A nonparametric unseen species model using Euler transformation provided a lower-bound estimate of total TCR beta diversity. Using fastp trimming at Q25 and MiXCR clonotype assembly, TCRdb reanalyzed the public sequencing data and kept in-frame beta chains. Here each entry gathers all rows of one CDR3 protein and keeps the most common genes and DNA. It is TCRdb's table, rather than the study itself, that gives the V and J calls and clone size. The sample table contains under 950,000 distinct CDR3 sequences; only one count was recorded for about a fifth of them. The ten biggest clones cover approximately 20% of the sample.

This clonotype was counted a few times. Its antigen has not been determined. No base quality information exists; no much larger clone differs at one position. The donors were some 39 Caucasian individuals from Russia, aged roughly 6 to 90 years, who were systemically healthy. Each donor gave about 11 milliliters of peripheral blood, drawn into EDTA-treated Vacutainer tubes. Ficoll-Paque density-gradient centrifugation was used to isolate PBMCs, with at least 7 million obtained per sample. Total RNA was extracted from PBMCs with Trizol reagent, with at least 5.5 micrograms obtained per sample. For every donor, flow cytometry on a PBMC aliquot measured the percentage of naive CD45RAhigh/CD27high T cells. The CDR3 covers 16 residues, taking in both the cysteine and the phenylalanine. Solely the CDR3 DNA is kept, with 48 bases framed from the first base. CDR1 MGHRA and CDR2 YSYEKL are derived from the germline V gene.

The source of this sequence is a man between 65 and 85 years old in good health. Sequencing was done on a sample of blood. The rearranged segments are TRBV4-1 and TRBJ2-5; TRBD2 agrees with 12 junctional bases. Matching the DNA end better, TRBJ2-1 makes the J call doubtful. Here is the DNA: TGCGCCAGCAGCCCTGTGACTAGCGGGGGTTCTGTTGAGCAGTTCTTC. It encodes CASSPVTSGGSVEQFF.